What follows is one TCR beta chain and its context. Its antigen target is currently unknown. There are no base qualities to consult, and no much larger clone falls within one base. Patients with ophthalmopathy had moderately to severely active disease, with a Clinical Activity Score of 3 or more, a NOSPECS grade of 4 or more, and a disease duration of less than 3 months. Patients with other autoimmune diseases, uncontrolled infections, pregnancy or lactation were excluded. Clinical symptoms, serum thyroxine, TRAb, thyroid ultrasound and orbital computed tomography formed the basis of the diagnosis. PBMCs were isolated from approximately 10 ml of fresh peripheral blood by Ficoll-Paque density gradient centrifugation. Total RNA was extracted using Trizol reagent, and RNA quality was checked on an Agilent 2100 Bioanalyzer. For repertoire sequencing, the TCR beta CDR3 regions were amplified from RNA transcripts. The first round of RT-PCR was done with HTBI primers and the Qiagen OneStep RT-PCR kit, and was followed by a second round of multiplex PCR, then size selection and purification. The libraries underwent paired-end sequencing with 100 bp reads on an Illumina HiSeq2000. In the source study's methods: SOAPnuke was used to process the reads, throwing out any read that had adapters, had uncalled bases, had a mean Phred below 15, or lacked an exact constant-primer or identifier match. COPE v1.2.5 was used to merge high-quality paired reads. Each unique nucleotide sequence was defined as a clonotype, and clonotypes were aligned to IMGT TRB V, D and J references with MiTCR v1.1. Analysis was restricted to V-J combinations with a frequency above 0.0001, which covered approximately 99% of repertoires. For each V-J combination, a TCR clonal expansion and chaos score was defined as the ratio of F50 clonal expansion to chaos observed in the TCRdist matrix. Welch's t-statistics and random forest were used to reduce features to more than ten V-J combinations, which were fed into a naive Bayes classifier. Thyroid-blood repertoire similarity was quantified with the Morisita-Horn index. Using fastp trimming at Q25 and MiXCR clonotype assembly, TCRdb reanalyzed the public sequencing data and kept in-frame beta chains. Every entry covers one CDR3 protein and lists the most common genes and DNA from its rows. TCRdb's processing, not the authors', yielded these V and J calls. The sample records 170,000 or so distinct CDR3 sequences, approximately 40% of which are singletons. About 6% of the sample goes to the ten largest clones.

The source of the sample is a study of Graves' ophthalmopathy and Graves' hyperthyroidism (dated by TCRdb to 2017 to 2018). Broadly, across the study: Peripheral blood was collected at initial diagnosis, prior to any treatment. To explore V-J signatures that distinguish ophthalmopathy from hyperthyroidism, a discovery set of around 100 patients was enrolled, made up of 40 to 45 with ophthalmopathy and fewer than 60 with stable hyperthyroidism. For training and testing, the approximately 92 patients in the discovery cohort were randomly divided in a 7:3 ratio. An independent validation cohort comprised 18 hyperthyroidism patients and about 16 patients who later progressed from hyperthyroidism to ophthalmopathy. In total, 135 blood samples were TCR-sequenced: 40 to 45 ophthalmopathy, some 72 hyperthyroidism and some 17 hyperthyroidism-to-ophthalmopathy patients. Following sampling, methimazole starting at 30 mg daily was administered to hyperthyroidism patients, and high-dose intravenous methylprednisolone was administered to ophthalmopathy patients. In a handful of hyperthyroidism patients, the T-cell repertoire of thyroid tissue was compared with the T-cell repertoire of blood. To tell Graves' ophthalmopathy apart from Graves' hyperthyroidism, and to predict which patients would progress to ophthalmopathy, the study relied on TCR beta repertoire signatures. What the work shows at the level of the full study, not this receptor alone: Most expanded thyroid clonotypes with frequency above 0.001 were also detected in blood, suggesting blood repertoires may reflect the thyroid immune response. Sample size was not statistically predetermined, and group allocation was not concealed from the investigators. In validation, the model predicted ophthalmopathy progression with nearly 71% sensitivity and 72.22% specificity; around twelve predicted patients were CT-confirmed with GO in a median of approximately 6.2 months. In cross-validation, the 13-signature model distinguished ophthalmopathy from stable hyperthyroidism with approximately 90% sensitivity and approximately 81% specificity, while in the test set the corresponding values were about 80% and 75%.

The clonotype was recovered from a woman between 40 and 50 years old with Graves' ophthalmopathy. Donor details come from another sample of the same person, matched by shared clones. Sequencing was performed on peripheral blood.

The CDR3 reads CASSFGKSSTEQETQYF. The nucleotides are TGTGCCAGCAGTTTTGGCAAGTCATCCACCGAACAAGAGACCCAGTACTTC. The sequence joins TRBV6-2 or TRBV6-3 to TRBJ2-5; confidence is insufficient to name the D gene. From the cysteine through the phenylalanine, the CDR3 covers 17 amino acids. The entry retains the CDR3 DNA only, 51 bases that are in frame from base 1. V is pared back by 4 bases and J by 2 bases, with 20 bases lying between the germline termini. Per the germline V gene, MNHEY is the CDR1 and SVGEGT is the CDR2.